This is a list of T cell receptor beta chains from one sample in a study of beta chain features in type 1 diabetes. Produced via immunoSEQ multiplex PCR; TCRdb's table is partial and in-frame only. Here the sample spans 350,000 to 450,000 clones, about 14% being singletons. What was sequenced was naive CD4+ T cells from blood. These receptors all come from a young man in good health. Each CDR3 is given with its conserved first and last residue. The order of the fields is J gene, D gene, clone size, V gene, CDR3 DNA, CDR3 protein. A D gene is named only where the DNA matches it firmly. Size is stated for part of the rows, as once, few or many counts, or as a class when the clone is expanded.

j_call: TRBJ1-2; d_call: NA; clone_size: NA; v_call: TRBV10-3; cdr3_nt: TGTGCCATCAGTGAGAGAGGCCCCCTTTATGGCTACACCTTC; cdr3_aa: CAISERGPLYGYTF
j_call: TRBJ1-1; d_call: NA; clone_size: NA; v_call: TRBV30; cdr3_nt: TGTGCCTGGAGTGTGGCAGCCCAAGCTTTCTTT; cdr3_aa: CAWSVAAQAFF
j_call: TRBJ2-3; d_call: NA; clone_size: few; v_call: TRBV29-1; cdr3_nt: TGCAGCGTTGAAGATTACGCGGGTACGCAGTATTTT; cdr3_aa: CSVEDYAGTQYF
j_call: TRBJ2-3; d_call: NA; clone_size: few; v_call: TRBV7-9; cdr3_nt: TGTGCCAGCAGCTTAGCGCAGGGTCAATCAGATACGCAGTATTTT; cdr3_aa: CASSLAQGQSDTQYF
j_call: TRBJ2-5; d_call: NA; clone_size: NA; v_call: TRBV11-2; cdr3_nt: TGTGCCAGCAGCTCACCTGGCTTTGAGACCCAGTACTTC; cdr3_aa: CASSSPGFETQYF
j_call: TRBJ1-1; d_call: NA; clone_size: few; v_call: TRBV14; cdr3_nt: TGTGCCAGCAGCCAAATCTCGCCATCCTTGAACACTGAAGCTTTCTTT; cdr3_aa: CASSQISPSLNTEAFF
j_call: TRBJ2-3; d_call: NA; clone_size: many; v_call: TRBV30; cdr3_nt: TGTGCCTGGAGTGTAAGTGATACGCAGTATTTT; cdr3_aa: CAWSVSDTQYF
j_call: TRBJ2-3; d_call: TRBD2; clone_size: few; v_call: TRBV15; cdr3_nt: TGTGCCACCAGCACTCAGAGATTCACTAGCGGTACAACAGATACGCAGTATTTT; cdr3_aa: CATSTQRFTSGTTDTQYF
j_call: TRBJ2-1; d_call: TRBD2; clone_size: few; v_call: TRBV10-3; cdr3_nt: TGTGCCATCAGTGAGTCGACAAGGGCTAGCGGAAAGTACAATGAGCAGTTCTTC; cdr3_aa: CAISESTRASGKYNEQFF
j_call: TRBJ2-6; d_call: NA; clone_size: NA; v_call: TRBV6-6; cdr3_nt: TGTGCCAGCAGTTACTCTGGGGCCAACGTCCTGACTTTC; cdr3_aa: CASSYSGANVLTF
j_call: TRBJ1-1; d_call: NA; clone_size: NA; v_call: TRBV27; cdr3_nt: TGTGCCAGCAGTTTATCAGCGGCCGGCACCTTGAACACTGAAGCTTTCTTT; cdr3_aa: CASSLSAAGTLNTEAFF
j_call: TRBJ2-7; d_call: NA; clone_size: NA; v_call: TRBV20-1; cdr3_nt: TGCAGTGCCGTTACTTCCTACGAGCAGTACTTC; cdr3_aa: CSAVTSYEQYF
j_call: TRBJ1-5; d_call: NA; clone_size: few; v_call: TRBV20-1; cdr3_nt: TGCAGTGCTAGAGGGAAACAGCCCCAGCATTTT; cdr3_aa: CSARGKQPQHF
j_call: TRBJ1-2; d_call: NA; clone_size: few; v_call: TRBV4-1; cdr3_nt: TGCGCCAGCAGCCAGCAACAGGATAACTATGGCTACACCTTC; cdr3_aa: CASSQQQDNYGYTF
j_call: TRBJ2-1; d_call: TRBD2; clone_size: few; v_call: TRBV7-2; cdr3_nt: TGTGCCAGCAGCTTACTTGCGGGAGCTACCCATGAGCAGTTCTTC; cdr3_aa: CASSLLAGATHEQFF
j_call: TRBJ2-3; d_call: TRBD2; clone_size: few; v_call: TRBV4-3; cdr3_nt: TGCGCCAGCAGCCAAGATGGCGGGAGGGGTACGCAGTATTTT; cdr3_aa: CASSQDGGRGTQYF
j_call: TRBJ2-6; d_call: TRBD1; clone_size: few; v_call: TRBV4-3; cdr3_nt: TGCGCCAGCAGCCGAGCCCCGGGACAGGGGGGAGCTGGGGCCAACGTCCTGACTTTC; cdr3_aa: CASSRAPGQGGAGANVLTF
j_call: TRBJ2-3; d_call: NA; clone_size: few; v_call: TRBV12-5; cdr3_nt: TGTGCTAGTGCCTCGGGCTTGAGCACAGATACGCAGTATTTT; cdr3_aa: CASASGLSTDTQYF
j_call: TRBJ1-1; d_call: NA; clone_size: NA; v_call: TRBV18; cdr3_nt: TGTGCCAGCTCAATTCGACAGAGCGGGACTGAAGCTTTCTTT; cdr3_aa: CASSIRQSGTEAFF
j_call: TRBJ2-4; d_call: TRBD1; clone_size: NA; v_call: TRBV5-4; cdr3_nt: TGTGCCAGCAGCTTGGATGCAGGGGGTCCCAAAAACATTCAGTACTTC; cdr3_aa: CASSLDAGGPKNIQYF
j_call: TRBJ2-2; d_call: TRBD2; clone_size: few; v_call: TRBV9; cdr3_nt: TGTGCCAGCAGCAGTAGACCCGGGACTAGCGGGGCGAACACCGGGGAGCTGTTTTTT; cdr3_aa: CASSSRPGTSGANTGELFF
j_call: TRBJ2-2; d_call: NA; clone_size: NA; v_call: TRBV7-9; cdr3_nt: TGTGCCAGCAGCTTAGCCACCATATCCGGGGAGCTGTTTTTT; cdr3_aa: CASSLATISGELFF
j_call: TRBJ2-1; d_call: TRBD2; clone_size: few; v_call: TRBV7-9; cdr3_nt: TGTGCCAGCAGCTCGCGGGCTAGCGGGAGTGGTGAGCAGTTCTTC; cdr3_aa: CASSSRASGSGEQFF
j_call: TRBJ1-1; d_call: NA; clone_size: few; v_call: TRBV18; cdr3_nt: TGTGCCAGCTCGCTAGGGGAGAACACTGAAGCTTTCTTT; cdr3_aa: CASSLGENTEAFF
j_call: TRBJ2-6; d_call: NA; clone_size: NA; v_call: TRBV14; cdr3_nt: TGTGCCAGCAGACTCTCTGGGGCCAACGTCCTGACTTTC; cdr3_aa: CASRLSGANVLTF
j_call: TRBJ2-1; d_call: TRBD1; clone_size: NA; v_call: TRBV7-2; cdr3_nt: TGTGCCAGCAGCGCGATCTTGGACAGGGTATACAATGAGCAGTTCTTC; cdr3_aa: CASSAILDRVYNEQFF
j_call: TRBJ2-3; d_call: NA; clone_size: once; v_call: TRBV15; cdr3_nt: TGTGCCACCAGCAGAGATCTGGTGGGTAGCACAGATACGCAGTATTTT; cdr3_aa: CATSRDLVGSTDTQYF